These 23 T cell receptor beta chains originate from one sample sequenced in a study of T-cell memory formation after mild COVID-19. TCRdb reprocessed the 5' RACE reads via MiXCR and lists one record per CDR3 protein. The data show 85,000 to 130,000 distinct CDR3 sequences, 12% seen once. Sequencing was done on a sample of PBMCs or a T cell subset sorted from them (not recorded which). All receptors come from an adult woman who had mild COVID-19 (a few samples of this study predate the infection). Cell type and time point are not known.

The chain recombines TRBV5-1 with TRBJ1-2, with 8 bases lining up with TRBD1. Per the germline V gene, CDR1 is SGHRS and CDR2 is YFSETQ. V was pared by 0 bases and J by 4 bases, with 5 bases of the junction left unmatched. This CDR3 spans 15 amino acids. The CDR3 sequence is CASSLGGQGTYGYTF. DNA of the CDR3: TGCGCCAGCAGCTTGGGAGGACAGGGAACCTATGGCTACACCTTC. Full variable domain (outside the CDR3, taken from reference TRBV5-1 and TRBJ1-2): KAGVTQTPRYLIKTRGQQVTLSCSPISGHRSVSWYQQTPGQGLQFLFEYFSETQRNKGNFPGRFSGRQFSNSRSEMNVSTLELGDSALYLCASSLGGQGTYGYTFGSGTRLTVV.

In its sample, this clonotype was seen a few times. The chain employs TRBV7-8 and TRBJ2-2; 9 nucleotides align to TRBD2. Germline CDR1 and CDR2: SGHVS and FQNEAQ. V was clipped by 2 bases and J by 0 bases; unmatched bases: 4. CDR3 length: 17 amino acids. The CDR3 DNA follows: TGTGCCAGCAGCTTAAAGCGGGGGGTCCCGAACACCGGGGAGCTGTTTTTT. It is translated as CASSLKRGVPNTGELFF. Full variable domain (outside the CDR3, taken from reference TRBV7-8 and TRBJ2-2): GAGVSQSPRYKVAKRGQDVALRCDPISGHVSLFWYQQALGQGPEFLTYFQNEAQLDKSGLPSDRFFAERPEGSVSTLKIQRTQQEDSAVYLCASSLKRGVPNTGELFFGEGSRLTVL.

This clonotype was counted between two and nine times. The rearrangement uses TRBV12-5 and TRBJ2-7, with 9 bases that match TRBD2. Germline V CDR1 and CDR2: LGHNT, FRNRAP. Losses at the gene ends were 0 bases for V and 1 base for J; bases not matched to a gene: 7. This CDR3 has 17 residues. Written as DNA, the CDR3 is TGTGCTAGTGGTTTGGTACCTCCTAGCGGGGCTTCCTACGAGCAGTACTTC. Encoded protein: CASGLVPPSGASYEQYF.

The V and J genes are TRBV7-9 and TRBJ1-2; 7 positions match TRBD1. J was trimmed by 3 bases and V by 3 bases; bases with no gene match: 7. Germline V lookup: CDR1 SEHNR, CDR2 FQNEAQ (reference sequence). The CDR3 spans 15 residues. CDR3 bases: TGTGCCAGCAGCTTTCCGGGACAGCCGTACTATGGCTACACCTTC. This codes for CASSFPGQPYYGYTF.

On this clonotype: The germline gene is not matched at one end of the junction; a read error may be the cause. This sequence joins TRBV7-7 and TRBJ2-1; tentative D call: TRBD1 (6 bases). Germline CDR1 is SSHAT and CDR2 is FNYEAQ (reference sequence). The CDR3 runs 15 residues. CDR3 protein: CASSSGTGRYNEQFF. DNA for the CDR3: TGTGCTAGCAGCTCCGGAACAGGGCGGTACAATGAGCAGTTCTTC.

The chain has TRBV11-2 and TRBJ1-2; 8 nucleotides agree with TRBD1. The CDR3 runs 15 residues. Germline assignment: CDR1 SGHAT and CDR2 FQNNGV. V was pared by 3 bases and J by 4 bases, with 7 bases of the junction left unmatched. The CDR3 is CASSFDPGQAYGYTF. In nucleotides, the CDR3 is TGTGCCAGCAGCTTTGATCCGGGACAGGCCTATGGCTACACCTTC.

This chain links TRBV7-6 with TRBJ2-3; 10 bases line up with TRBD2. The CDR3 is 16 residues long. CDR1 is SGHVS, CDR2 FNYEAQ, per germline. V shed 4 bases and J 4 bases; nucleotides not matched to a gene: 8. The CDR3 DNA reads as TGTGCCAGCAGCTCTCCCAGCGGGGGGGCCCCAGATACGCAGTATTTT. As protein: CASSSPSGGAPDTQYF. Looking up the rest from reference TRBV7-6 and TRBJ2-3 gives the full variable domain: GAGVSQSPRYKVTKRGQDVALRCDPISGHVSLYWYRQALGQGPEFLTYFNYEAQQDKSGLPNDRFSAERPEGSISTLTIQRTEQRDSAMYRCASSSPSGGAPDTQYFGPGTRLTVL.

The chain has TRBV5-1 and TRBJ2-7; 12 bases map to TRBD2. The CDR3 loop spans 15 amino acids. Germline V lookup: CDR1 SGHRS, CDR2 YFSETQ. With 2 bases clipped from V and 3 bases from J, the junction kept 3 bases outside the gene matches. CDR3 in DNA: TGCGCCAGCAGCTTAGGGACTAGCGGGCGCTACGAGCAGTACTTC. Translated: CASSLGTSGRYEQYF.

Remarks on this clonotype: At one end, the junction sequence differs from germline, possibly due to a read error. J is TRBJ2-7 and V is TRBV14; 7 bases match TRBD2. The CDR3 loop spans 17 amino acids. Germline CDR1 and CDR2: SGHDN and FVKESK. Here the CDR3 DNA reads TGTGACAGCAGCCAAGATCCGAGAGCGGGGATTACCTACGAGCAGTACTTC. Amino acid sequence: CDSSQDPRAGITYEQYF.

This clonotype was picked up many times. The rearrangement links TRBV7-2 to TRBJ2-1, with TRBD2 identical over 13 bases. This CDR3 is 16 amino acids long. Germline-derived CDR1 and CDR2 are SGHTA and FQGNSA. Losses at the gene ends were 2 bases for V and 6 bases for J; bases not matched to a gene: 4. The CDR3 DNA reads TGTGCCAGCAGCTTACCCCGGACTAGCGGGGGCAATGAGCAGTTCTTC. Amino acids: CASSLPRTSGGNEQFF.

This clonotype has a count of ten or more. The genes are TRBV12-3 or TRBV12-4 and TRBJ2-5; no firm D call. V was clipped by 1 base and J by 7 bases, with 7 bases between them. There are 12 residues in the CDR3. CDR3 sequence reads: CASSLGVGTQYF. DNA of the CDR3: TGTGCCAGCAGTTTAGGCGTAGGGACCCAGTACTTC.

V is TRBV18 and J is TRBJ2-1; tentatively, D is TRBD2 (7 bases). The V end lost 3 bases, the J end lost 4 bases, and 13 bases lay between the germline ends. Germline V gives CDR1 KGHSH, CDR2 LQKENI. The CDR3 has 15 amino acids. CDR3 sequence reads: CASSPGGRAYNEQFF. CDR3 coding DNA: TGTGCCAGCTCACCCGGGGGGCGGGCGTACAATGAGCAGTTCTTC.

CDR3 in DNA: TGCAGCGTTGAAATTACAGGGACGGCTGAAGCTTTCTTT. Translation gives CSVEITGTAEAFF. The V gene is TRBV29-1, the J gene TRBJ1-1; D is possibly TRBD1 (6 bases). Looked up from germline, CDR1 is SQVTM and CDR2 is ANQGSEA. The CDR3 runs 13 residues. The V and J ends lost 2 bases and 6 bases respectively, with 13 bases between them.

The V and J genes are TRBV7-9 and TRBJ1-3; D unresolved. The CDR3 is made up of 17 amino acids. The V end lost 2 bases, the J end lost 2 bases, and 16 bases lay between the germline ends. CDR1 SEHNR and CDR2 FQNEAQ come from the germline V gene (reference sequence). The CDR3 loop is CASSLRTSGYTGNTIYF. The CDR3 DNA sequence: TGTGCCAGCAGCTTACGGACTTCGGGGTATACTGGAAACACCATATATTTT.

At least ten counts were recorded for this clonotype. The gene calls are TRBV6-2 or TRBV6-3 and TRBJ2-1; 11 positions agree with TRBD2. This CDR3 contains 17 residues. Germline-derived CDR1 and CDR2 are MNHEY and SVGEGT. The V and J ends lost 6 bases and 1 base, in that order; junction bases with no gene match: 8. Written as DNA, the CDR3 is TGTGCCAGCAGGGCACTAGGACTAGCGGGTTCCTACAATGAGCAGTTCTTC. It specifies CASRALGLAGSYNEQFF.

In this sample, this clonotype turned up a few times. The gene calls are TRBV7-9 and TRBJ2-1; TRBD2 agrees at 9 bases. CDR1 SEHNR and CDR2 FQNEAQ come from the germline V gene (reference sequence). The CDR3 runs to 15 residues. Trimming cost V 3 bases and J 10 bases; bases outside gene matches: 10. The CDR3 bases are TGTGCCAGCAGCTTTCTCGCGGGAGGGCCGTCAGAGCAGTTCTTC. Translation: CASSFLAGGPSEQFF.

The gene calls are TRBV27 and TRBJ2-2; perhaps D is TRBD1 or TRBD2 (7 bases each). The CDR3 runs to 15 residues. CDR1 and CDR2 from the germline V gene are MNHEY and SMNVEV (reference sequence). CDR3 bases: TGTGCGGGGGGGACAGCACGCGCGAACACCGGGGAGCTGTTTTTT. This encodes CAGGTARANTGELFF.

The chain employs TRBV6-5 and TRBJ1-1, with D tentatively TRBD1 (5 bases). Trimming shortened V by 0 bases and J by 5 bases, and 16 bases separated the two germline ends. Per the germline V gene, CDR1 is MNHEY and CDR2 is SVGAGI. The CDR3 has 16 amino acids. The CDR3 sequence: CASSYSNLGRGTEAFF. In nucleotides, the CDR3 is TGTGCCAGCAGTTACTCGAACCTGGGGCGCGGGACTGAAGCTTTCTTT.

This clonotype appeared a few times. The chain uses TRBV7-6 and TRBJ2-1; a weak D match, TRBD1 (6 bases). V lost 2 bases and J lost 8, with 16 bases in between. Germline CDR1 reads SGHVS; CDR2 reads FNYEAQ. The CDR3 has 15 residues. The DNA for the CDR3 is TGTGCCAGCAGCTTATTCAGGGGAGCTATCTATGAGCAGTTCTTC. It is translated as CASSLFRGAIYEQFF.

This clonotype was seen a handful of times. The chain employs TRBV4-2 and TRBJ1-1; TRBD1 might be the D (5 bases). The CDR3 is 18 amino acids. Trimming removed 0 bases from V and 4 bases from J, with 21 bases in between. The germline V gene encodes CDR1 LGHNA and CDR2 YNFKEQ. The CDR3: CASSQDAGTPGVITEAFF. CDR3 in DNA: TGTGCCAGCAGCCAAGATGCCGGGACTCCGGGGGTAATCACTGAAGCTTTCTTT.

This clonotype came up many times. The chain combines TRBV23-1 with TRBJ2-4; 13 nucleotides line up with TRBD2. TRBV23-1 is an ORF, and what it does is uncertain. This CDR3 spans 15 amino acids. The junction had 6 bases not matched to a gene; V was cut back by 6 bases and J by 7 bases. This CDR3 reads CASRRLAGGMNIQYF. CDR3 DNA sequence: TGCGCCAGCAGGCGACTAGCGGGGGGTATGAACATTCAGTACTTC.

The chain links TRBV6-2 or TRBV6-3 to TRBJ1-1, with 7 positions matching TRBD1. CDR1 and CDR2 from the germline V gene are MNHEY and SVGEGT. The CDR3 runs to 14 residues. V lost 6 bases, J lost 0 bases, and 4 bases stayed unmatched. This chain's CDR3 is CASSRDSLNTEAFF. As DNA, the CDR3 is TGTGCCAGCAGCAGGGACAGCCTGAACACTGAAGCTTTCTTT.

This clonotype was seen only a few times. The genes are TRBV9 and TRBJ2-3; 8 nucleotides match TRBD2. Trimming removed 3 bases from V and 0 bases from J; junction bases left unmatched: 12. This CDR3 has 18 amino acids. The germline V gene has CDR1 SGDLS and CDR2 YYNGEE. The CDR3 is CASSGSGAGGPSTDTQYF. The CDR3 region has the DNA TGTGCCAGCAGCGGTTCAGGGGCGGGGGGCCCTAGCACAGATACGCAGTATTTT.